These 29 T cell receptor beta chains originate from one sample sequenced in a study of cytomegalovirus exposure and HLA in healthy donors (dated by TCRdb to 2016 to 2017). Libraries were constructed by the immunoSEQ multiplex PCR assay. The multiplex PCR relied on a mix of 60 forward primers for TCR Vbeta segments and 13 reverse primers for TCR Jbeta segments. The source is immuneACCESS, and TCRdb retained only in-frame sequences with V and J called. Part of the clones is not carried over; for the studies checked, unresolved V genes explain less than half of this, and the remainder is unexplained. The table for this sample shows 100,000 to 150,000 clones. Clones ranked in the top ten supply more than 0.8% of the sample. Sequencing was carried out using PBMCs. Receptors were obtained from a man between 18 and 35 years old in good health and CMV-seronegative.

J is TRBJ2-2 and V is TRBV11-2; TRBD2 might be the D (6 bases). Trimming pared 1 base from V and 5 bases from J, leaving 8 bases between. This CDR3 spans 14 amino acids. CDR1 is SGHAT and CDR2 is FQNNGV in the germline V gene. In nucleotides, the CDR3 is TGTGCCAGCAGCTTAGTGGCGGGAACCGGGGAGCTGTTTTTT. It translates to CASSLVAGTGELFF.

CDR3 region: CASSLRDRSNYGYTF. CDR3 bases: TGTGCCAGCAGCTTGCGGGACAGGTCTAACTATGGCTACACCTTC. The V call is TRBV11-1, the J call TRBJ1-2, with 8 bases identical to TRBD1. V shed 3 bases and J 0 bases; nucleotides not matched to a gene: 3. Germline CDR1 reads SGHAT; CDR2 reads FQDESV (reference sequence). The CDR3 is 15 residues long.

The chain is built from TRBV5-1 and TRBJ1-1; 7 positions match TRBD1. The CDR3 length is 14 residues. The trim removed 4 bases at V and 3 bases at J, leaving 6 bases unmatched. From germline, CDR1 is SGHRS and CDR2 YFSETQ. The CDR3 nucleotides read TGCGCCAGCAGCCCGACAGGGAGTGACACTGAAGCTTTCTTT. Amino acids: CASSPTGSDTEAFF. Full variable domain (outside the CDR3, taken from reference TRBV5-1 and TRBJ1-1): KAGVTQTPRYLIKTRGQQVTLSCSPISGHRSVSWYQQTPGQGLQFLFEYFSETQRNKGNFPGRFSGRQFSNSRSEMNVSTLELGDSALYLCASSPTGSDTEAFFGQGTRLTVV.

The chain uses TRBV30 and TRBJ2-4, with a tentative D call TRBD2 (5 bases). Looked up from germline, CDR1 is GTSNPN and CDR2 is SVGIG (reference sequence). V lost 1 base and J 3 bases, leaving 19 bases between the germline ends. The CDR3 length is 17 residues. CDR3 sequence reads: CAWSARLTRGDKNIQYF. DNA of the CDR3: TGTGCCTGGAGTGCGCGACTCACACGGGGAGACAAAAACATTCAGTACTTC.

The rearrangement links TRBV5-1 to TRBJ1-1; D call uncertain. Germline loops: CDR1 SGHRS, CDR2 YFSETQ. This CDR3 comprises 14 residues. Trimming took 2 bases from V and 0 from J, leaving 8 bases between them. DNA for the CDR3: TGCGCCAGCAGCTTACGACAATTGAACACTGAAGCTTTCTTT. Translating gives CASSLRQLNTEAFF.

This sequence joins TRBV2 and TRBJ1-5; D uncertain. Trimming took off 5 bases at V and 2 bases at J, with 7 bases between the two ends. This CDR3 has 13 amino acids. Germline CDR1 SNHLY, CDR2 FYNNEI. The CDR3 DNA follows: TGTGCCAGCAGTTTTTCGGGCAATCAGCCCCAGCATTTT. This gives the protein CASSFSGNQPQHF.

The chain carries TRBV7-9 and TRBJ2-7, with TRBD1 as a possible D gene (8 bases). In germline, CDR1 is SEHNR, CDR2 FQNEAQ (reference sequence). V shed 3 bases and J shed 4 bases, with 22 bases lying between them. The CDR3 is made up of 17 amino acids. The DNA for the CDR3 is TGTGCCAGCAGCTTTGGACAGGGAGGGTTGAGGGAGTACGAGCAGTACTTC. This gives the protein CASSFGQGGLREYEQYF.

V is TRBV7-9 and J is TRBJ2-7, with a possible D match to TRBD2 (6 bases). The length of the CDR3 is 14 residues. With 1 base removed from V and 7 bases from J, the gap between germline ends came to 14 bases. Germline V gene sequence: CDR1 SEHNR, CDR2 FQNEAQ (reference sequence). CDR3 loop: CASSLVGGNWEQYF. The CDR3, as DNA: TGTGCCAGCAGCTTAGTCGGAGGGAATTGGGAGCAGTACTTC. The full variable domain, its missing parts supplied by reference TRBV7-9 and TRBJ2-7, is DTGVSQNPRHKITKRGQNVTFRCDPISEHNRLYWYRQTLGQGPEFLTYFQNEAQLEKSRLLSDRFSAERPKGSFSTLEIQRTEQGDSAMYLCASSLVGGNWEQYFGPGTRLTVT.

The V call is TRBV2, the J call TRBJ2-1, with 9 bases identical to TRBD2. Per the germline V gene, CDR1 is SNHLY and CDR2 is FYNNEI. The V gene end was trimmed by 11 bases and the J gene end by 10 bases; junction bases not matched to a gene: 18. The CDR3 spans 15 residues. The CDR3 region is CASGRAGGYNEEQFF. CDR3 nucleotide sequence: TGTGCCTCCGGCAGGGCGGGGGGGTATAATGAGGAGCAGTTCTTC.

The chain employs TRBV28 and TRBJ2-4; TRBD2 is a possible D gene (6 bases). V lost 4 bases, J lost 2 bases, and 21 bases lay in between. Germline CDR1 is MDHEN and CDR2 is SYDVKM. CDR3 length equals 18 residues. CDR3 nucleotide sequence: TGTGCCAGCAGTTCCCCGCTAGCGATACCACCGACCAAAAACATTCAGTACTTC. Its protein is CASSSPLAIPPTKNIQYF.

The chain has TRBV5-6 and TRBJ1-2; perhaps TRBD1 as D (6 bases). Trimming removed 2 bases at V and 7 bases at J, with 12 bases between. This CDR3 has 13 residues. In germline, CDR1 is SGHDT, CDR2 YYEEEE. CDR3 amino acids: CASSFSGGRGYTF. DNA for the CDR3: TGTGCCAGCAGCTTCTCGGGGGGCCGTGGCTACACCTTC.

In DNA, the CDR3 is TGTGCCAGCAGCTTAACGGCGGGACTAGCTTACAATGAGCAGTTCTTC. As protein: CASSLTAGLAYNEQFF. The V gene is TRBV7-3, the J gene TRBJ2-1, with TRBD2 identical over 9 bases. Germline CDR1 is SGHTA and CDR2 is FQGTGA. CDR3 length: 16 amino acids. After removal of 0 bases from V and 4 bases from J, the junction contained 4 bases not matched to a gene. Based on the CDR3 plus reference TRBV7-3 and TRBJ2-1, the full variable domain is GAGVSQTPSNKVTEKGKYVELRCDPISGHTALYWYRQSLGQGPEFLIYFQGTGAADDSGLPNDRFFAVRPEGSVSTLKIQRTERGDSAVYLCASSLTAGLAYNEQFFGPGTRLTVL.

CDR3 coding DNA: TGTGCTAGTGGTACCCGGACGGGGACTTCTGGAAACACCATATATTTT. The encoded protein is CASGTRTGTSGNTIYF. This chain links TRBV12-5 with TRBJ1-3; TRBD1 is a possible D gene (5 bases). The germline CDR1 and CDR2 sequences are LGHNT and FRNRAP. CDR3 size: 16 residues. The V and J ends lost 5 bases and 1 base respectively, with 15 bases between them.

The chain uses TRBV6-1 and TRBJ2-1; 7 bases line up with TRBD2. This CDR3 comprises 16 residues. Germline lookup yields CDR1 MNHNS and CDR2 SASEGT. V lost 2 bases, J lost 8 bases, and 12 bases stayed unmatched. CDR3 loop: CASSEYEGGPLYEQFF. Written as DNA, the CDR3 is TGTGCCAGCAGTGAATATGAGGGAGGGCCATTGTATGAGCAGTTCTTC.

The V call is TRBV5-1, the J call TRBJ2-1; 9 positions match TRBD2. The trim removed 4 bases at V and 6 bases at J, leaving 5 bases unmatched. The CDR3 consists of 14 residues. Per the germline V gene, CDR1 is SGHRS and CDR2 is YFSETQ. DNA for the CDR3: TGCGCCAGCAGCCCCCTAGCGGGGTTCAATGAGCAGTTCTTC. It yields the protein CASSPLAGFNEQFF.

The chain employs TRBV18 and TRBJ2-7; TRBD2 matches at 10 bases. The CDR3 spans 15 residues. Germline CDR1 and CDR2: KGHSH and LQKENI. V shed 5 bases and J 5 bases; nucleotides not matched to a gene: 9. CDR3: CASSFKTSGSHEQYF. As DNA, the CDR3 is TGTGCCAGCTCATTCAAGACTAGCGGGTCCCACGAGCAGTACTTC.

The chain links TRBV29-1 to TRBJ2-7, with D perhaps matching TRBD2 (5 bases). With 4 bases removed from V and 2 bases from J, the gap between germline ends came to 15 bases. The CDR3 contains 14 residues. In germline, CDR1 is SQVTM, CDR2 ANQGSEA. CDR3 in amino acids: CSVGTSPATYEQYF. For the CDR3, the DNA is TGCAGCGTTGGGACTTCTCCCGCAACCTACGAGCAGTACTTC.

The V and J genes are TRBV5-1 and TRBJ1-4; 9 nucleotides align to TRBD1. Unmatched junction bases numbered 7, after V lost 5 bases and J lost 8 bases. The CDR3 is 14 residues long. The germline V gene has CDR1 SGHRS and CDR2 YFSETQ. The CDR3 loop reads CASRQQGAREKLFF. The CDR3 region has the DNA TGCGCCAGCAGACAACAGGGGGCTCGGGAAAAACTGTTTTTT.

The gene calls are TRBV7-2 and TRBJ1-2; D not resolved. The V gene lost 6 bases and the J gene lost 5 bases, with 16 bases spanning the gap. Germline values: CDR1 SGHTA, CDR2 FQGNSA. This CDR3 is built from 14 residues. CDR3 coding DNA: TGTGCCAGCAGTACTAGTGAAGGCGTTTATGGCTACACCTTC. This codes for CASSTSEGVYGYTF.

This sequence joins TRBV19 and TRBJ1-1, with D uncertain. Germline V gene lookup returns CDR1 LNHDA and CDR2 SQIVND (reference sequence). V lost 5 bases and J lost 0, with 10 bases in between. This CDR3 comprises 14 residues. The CDR3 DNA follows: TGTGCCAGTAGTGCCCCGAGGATGAACACTGAAGCTTTCTTT. This encodes CASSAPRMNTEAFF.

The chain uses TRBV19 and TRBJ1-1, with D maybe TRBD1 (6 bases). The CDR3 has 13 residues. Germline V gives CDR1 LNHDA, CDR2 SQIVND (reference sequence). The V end lost 5 bases, the J end lost 3 bases, and 10 bases lay between the germline ends. In DNA, the CDR3 is TGTGCCAGTAGTCGTCAGGGGCACACTGAAGCTTTCTTT. Translation gives CASSRQGHTEAFF.

This rearrangement joins TRBV1 to TRBJ1-1. TRBV1 is a pseudogene. This CDR3 comprises 19 residues. The CDR3 DNA follows: TGCACCAGCAGCAAACTGCAACGGGGGGGGTTATATCTGAACACTGAAGCTTTCTTT. This gives the protein CTSSKLQRGGLYLNTEAFF.

This chain joins TRBV7-6 and TRBJ2-7; TRBD1 agrees at 7 bases. The CDR3 covers 14 residues. V shed 5 bases and J 1 base; nucleotides not matched to a gene: 5. In germline, CDR1 is SGHVS, CDR2 FNYEAQ. The CDR3 sequence is CASSEGTVSYEQYF. As DNA, the CDR3 is TGTGCCAGCAGCGAAGGGACAGTGTCCTACGAGCAGTACTTC.

The CDR3 loop reads CASTPGITGELFF. In DNA form, the CDR3 reads TGTGCCAGCACCCCAGGGATAACCGGGGAGCTGTTTTTT. The V and J genes are TRBV6-1 and TRBJ2-2; a possible D gene is TRBD1 (5 bases). V was shortened by 7 bases and J by 5 bases, with 11 bases between the two germline ends. The CDR3 sequence is 13 residues long. Germline CDR1 and CDR2: MNHNS and SASEGT.

The chain has TRBV27 and TRBJ2-7, with 10 bases matching TRBD2. Trimming removed 6 bases from V and 2 bases from J; junction bases left unmatched: 7. CDR3 length: 15 amino acids. Germline values: CDR1 MNHEY, CDR2 SMNVEV (reference sequence). DNA of the CDR3: TGTGCCAGCAGCCCCCGGACTAGCGGCCCCTACGAGCAGTACTTC. As protein: CASSPRTSGPYEQYF.

The chain is built from TRBV5-6 and TRBJ2-3, with TRBD2 as a possible D gene (5 bases). This CDR3 has 15 residues. Deletions cut 2 bases from V and 4 bases from J, with 14 bases between. Germline CDR1 and CDR2: SGHDT and YYEEEE. The CDR3 region has the DNA TGTGCCAGCAGCTTTAGATCCGGGATCCCAGATACGCAGTATTTT. Encoded protein: CASSFRSGIPDTQYF. The variable domain in full, completed from reference TRBV5-6 and TRBJ2-3, reads DAGVTQSPTHLIKTRGQQVTLRCSPKSGHDTVSWYQQALGQGPQFIFQYYEEEERQRGNFPDRFSGHQFPNYSSELNVNALLLGDSALYLCASSFRSGIPDTQYFGPGTRLTVL.

The chain employs TRBV30 and TRBJ1-2, with D possibly being TRBD1 (6 bases). The CDR3 runs to 19 residues. Trimming removed 0 bases from V and 0 bases from J, with 23 bases in between. The V gene's germline CDR1 is GTSNPN and CDR2 SVGIG (reference sequence). This chain's CDR3 is CAWSVREYRQEPSNYGYTF. As DNA, the CDR3 is TGTGCCTGGAGTGTACGAGAATATAGACAGGAACCATCTAACTATGGCTACACCTTC.

V is TRBV18 and J is TRBJ2-2; 7 bases align to TRBD2. CDR3 size: 13 residues. The V gene end was trimmed by 6 bases and the J gene end by 7 bases; junction bases not matched to a gene: 5. Germline V lookup: CDR1 KGHSH, CDR2 LQKENI. CDR3 DNA sequence: TGTGCCAGCTCCGCGGGAGTAGTCGGGGAGCTGTTTTTT. Its protein product is CASSAGVVGELFF.

This chain links TRBV30 with TRBJ1-5; tentative D call: TRBD1 (6 bases). Germline V gives CDR1 GTSNPN, CDR2 SVGIG (reference sequence). This CDR3 spans 20 amino acids. V lost 1 base to trimming and J lost 3 bases, with 28 bases between them. The CDR3 DNA follows: TGTGCCTGGAGTGCCCTGGGCAGGGGCCTTTCCCCTGCCTTCAATCAGCCCCAGCATTTT. Translation: CAWSALGRGLSPAFNQPQHF.